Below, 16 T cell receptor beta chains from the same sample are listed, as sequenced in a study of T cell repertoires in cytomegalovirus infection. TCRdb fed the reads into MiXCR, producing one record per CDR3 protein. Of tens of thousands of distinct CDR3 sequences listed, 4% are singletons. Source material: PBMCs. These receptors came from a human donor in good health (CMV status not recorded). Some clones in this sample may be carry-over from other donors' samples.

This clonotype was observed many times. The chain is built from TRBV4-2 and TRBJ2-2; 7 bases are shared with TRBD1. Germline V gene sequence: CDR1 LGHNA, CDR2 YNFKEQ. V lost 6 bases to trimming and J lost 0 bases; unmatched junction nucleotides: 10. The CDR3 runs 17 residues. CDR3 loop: CASRQNRGPTNTGELFF. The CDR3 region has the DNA TGTGCCAGCAGACAGAACAGGGGACCCACGAACACCGGGGAGCTGTTTTTT.

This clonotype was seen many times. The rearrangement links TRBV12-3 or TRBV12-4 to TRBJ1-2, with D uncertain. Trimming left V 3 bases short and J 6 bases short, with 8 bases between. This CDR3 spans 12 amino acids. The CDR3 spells CASSFLRHGYTF. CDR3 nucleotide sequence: TGTGCCAGCAGTTTTTTAAGGCATGGCTACACCTTC.

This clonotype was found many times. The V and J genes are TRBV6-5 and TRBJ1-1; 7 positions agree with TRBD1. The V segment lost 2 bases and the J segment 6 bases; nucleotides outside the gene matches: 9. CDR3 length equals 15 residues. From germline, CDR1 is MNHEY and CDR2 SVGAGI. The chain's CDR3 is CASSYPRQGRAEAFF. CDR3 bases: TGTGCCAGCAGTTACCCCAGACAGGGACGTGCTGAAGCTTTCTTT.

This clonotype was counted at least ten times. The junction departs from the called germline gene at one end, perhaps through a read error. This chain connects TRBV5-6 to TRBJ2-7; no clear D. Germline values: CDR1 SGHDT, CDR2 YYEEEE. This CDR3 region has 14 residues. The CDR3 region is CASSFAGNSNEQYF. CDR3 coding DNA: TGTGCCAGCAGCTTCGCCGGAAACTCCAACGAGCAGTACTTC.

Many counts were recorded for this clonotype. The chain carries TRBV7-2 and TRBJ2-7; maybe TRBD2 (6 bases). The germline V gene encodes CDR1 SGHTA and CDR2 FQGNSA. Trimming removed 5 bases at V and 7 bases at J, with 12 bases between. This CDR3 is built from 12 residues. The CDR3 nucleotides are TGTGCCAGCAGCCGGGACTTAGGGGAGCAGTACTTC. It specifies CASSRDLGEQYF.

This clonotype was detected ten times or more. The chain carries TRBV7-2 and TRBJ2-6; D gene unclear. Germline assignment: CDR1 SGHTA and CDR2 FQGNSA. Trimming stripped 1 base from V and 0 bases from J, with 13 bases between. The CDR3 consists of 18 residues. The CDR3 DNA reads TGTGCCAGCAGCTTAGATTCGGGTGCGATCTCTGGGGCCAACGTCCTGACTTTC. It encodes CASSLDSGAISGANVLTF.

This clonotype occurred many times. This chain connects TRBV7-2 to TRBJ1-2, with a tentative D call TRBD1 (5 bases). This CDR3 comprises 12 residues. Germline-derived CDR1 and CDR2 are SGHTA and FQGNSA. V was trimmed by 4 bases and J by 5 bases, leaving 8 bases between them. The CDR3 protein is CASSWGGYGYTF. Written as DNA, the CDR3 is TGTGCCAGCAGCTGGGGGGGGTATGGCTACACCTTC.

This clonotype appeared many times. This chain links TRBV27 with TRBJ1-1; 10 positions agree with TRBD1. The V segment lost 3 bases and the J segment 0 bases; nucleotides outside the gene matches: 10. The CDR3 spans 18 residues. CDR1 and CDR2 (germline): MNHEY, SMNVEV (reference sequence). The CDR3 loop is CASSLRGPGQGMNTEAFF. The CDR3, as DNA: TGTGCCAGCAGTTTGCGAGGCCCGGGACAGGGGATGAACACTGAAGCTTTCTTT.

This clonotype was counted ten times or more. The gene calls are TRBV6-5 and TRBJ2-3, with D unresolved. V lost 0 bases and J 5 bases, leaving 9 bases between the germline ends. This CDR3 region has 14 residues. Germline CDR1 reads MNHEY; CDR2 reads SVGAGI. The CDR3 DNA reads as TGTGCCAGCAGTTACTCGATCCTGAGAGATACGCAGTATTTT. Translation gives CASSYSILRDTQYF.

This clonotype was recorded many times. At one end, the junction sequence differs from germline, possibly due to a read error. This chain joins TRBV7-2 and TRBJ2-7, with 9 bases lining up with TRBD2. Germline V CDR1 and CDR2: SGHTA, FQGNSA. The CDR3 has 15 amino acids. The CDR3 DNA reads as TGTGCCAGCAGATTAGACCGACTAGCGGTAGGCGAGCAGTACTTC. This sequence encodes CASRLDRLAVGEQYF.

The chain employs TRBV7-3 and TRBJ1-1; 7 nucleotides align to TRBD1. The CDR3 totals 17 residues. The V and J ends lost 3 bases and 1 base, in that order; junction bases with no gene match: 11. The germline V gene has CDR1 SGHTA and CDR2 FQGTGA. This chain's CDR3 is CASSFVAGGGGNTEAFF. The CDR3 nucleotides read TGTGCCAGCAGCTTCGTGGCAGGGGGGGGGGGGAACACTGAAGCTTTCTTT. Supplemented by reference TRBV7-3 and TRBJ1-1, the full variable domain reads GAGVSQTPSNKVTEKGKYVELRCDPISGHTALYWYRQSLGQGPEFLIYFQGTGAADDSGLPNDRFFAVRPEGSVSTLKIQRTERGDSAVYLCASSFVAGGGGNTEAFFGQGTRLTVV.

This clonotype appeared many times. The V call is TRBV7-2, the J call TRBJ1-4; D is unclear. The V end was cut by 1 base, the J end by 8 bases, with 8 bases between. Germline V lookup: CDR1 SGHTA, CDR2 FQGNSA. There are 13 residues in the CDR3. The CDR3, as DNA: TGTGCCAGCAGCTTAGTCATCGGGGAAAAACTGTTTTTT. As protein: CASSLVIGEKLFF.

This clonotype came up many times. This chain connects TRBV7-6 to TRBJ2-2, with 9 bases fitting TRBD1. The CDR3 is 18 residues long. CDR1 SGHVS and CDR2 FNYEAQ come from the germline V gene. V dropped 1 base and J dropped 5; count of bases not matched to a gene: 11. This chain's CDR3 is CASSLVTGGALRTGELFF. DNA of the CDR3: TGTGCCAGCAGCTTAGTAACAGGGGGCGCTTTGAGGACCGGGGAGCTGTTTTTT. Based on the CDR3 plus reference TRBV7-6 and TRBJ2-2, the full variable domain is GAGVSQSPRYKVTKRGQDVALRCDPISGHVSLYWYRQALGQGPEFLTYFNYEAQQDKSGLPNDRFSAERPEGSISTLTIQRTEQRDSAMYRCASSLVTGGALRTGELFFGEGSRLTVL.

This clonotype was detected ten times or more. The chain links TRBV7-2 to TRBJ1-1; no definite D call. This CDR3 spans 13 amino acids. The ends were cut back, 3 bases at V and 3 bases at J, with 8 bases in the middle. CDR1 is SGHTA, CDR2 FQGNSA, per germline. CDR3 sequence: CASSLSEDTEAFF. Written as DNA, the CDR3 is TGTGCCAGCAGCTTGAGTGAGGACACTGAAGCTTTCTTT.

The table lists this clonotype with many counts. CDR3 coding DNA: TGTGCCAGCAGCTTAGAGGCAGGACCCATGGGCGAGCAGTACTTC. Its translation: CASSLEAGPMGEQYF. This sequence joins TRBV7-2 and TRBJ2-7; no definite D call. Germline V gene lookup returns CDR1 SGHTA and CDR2 FQGNSA. The V end lost 1 base, the J end lost 6 bases, and 16 bases lay between the germline ends. The CDR3 totals 15 residues.

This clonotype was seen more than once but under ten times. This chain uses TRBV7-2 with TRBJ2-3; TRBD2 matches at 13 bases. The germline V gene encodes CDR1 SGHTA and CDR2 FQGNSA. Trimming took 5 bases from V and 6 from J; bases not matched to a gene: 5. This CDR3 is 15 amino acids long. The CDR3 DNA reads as TGTGCCAGCAGCACACTAGCGGGGGGGGCTGATACGCAGTATTTT. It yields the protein CASSTLAGGADTQYF.